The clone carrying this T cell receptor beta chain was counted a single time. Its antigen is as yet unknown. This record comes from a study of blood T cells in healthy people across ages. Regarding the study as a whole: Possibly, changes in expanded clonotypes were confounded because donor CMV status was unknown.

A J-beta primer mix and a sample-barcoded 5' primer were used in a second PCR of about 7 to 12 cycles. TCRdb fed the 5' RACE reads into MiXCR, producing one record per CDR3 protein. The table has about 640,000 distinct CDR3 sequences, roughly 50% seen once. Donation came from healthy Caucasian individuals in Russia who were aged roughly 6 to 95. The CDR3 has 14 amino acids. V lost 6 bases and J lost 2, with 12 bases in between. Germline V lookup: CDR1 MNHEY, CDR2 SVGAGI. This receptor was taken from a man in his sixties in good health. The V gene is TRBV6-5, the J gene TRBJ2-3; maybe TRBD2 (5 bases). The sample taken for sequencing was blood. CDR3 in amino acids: CASRSERPTDTQYF. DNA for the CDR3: TGTGCCAGCAGATCGGAGCGGCCCACAGATACGCAGTATTTT.